The present entry profiles one T cell receptor beta chain with its context. Its antigen is not known. As TCR cDNA was made by 5'RACE template switching, a universal primer site and UMIs were added. Each CDR3 protein is one row after TCRdb ran MiXCR on the 5' RACE reads. The profile shows approximately 610,000 distinct CDR3 sequences, less than 20% of them singletons. Germline V gene sequence: CDR1 SGHRS, CDR2 YFSETQ. The V and J ends lost 7 bases and 1 base respectively, with 11 bases between them. The length of the CDR3 is 14 residues. This sample is drawn from a study of T cells after yellow fever vaccination. Study results and caveats: Contamination by abundant bulk-population clonotypes could be present in FACS-sorted repertoires. The secondary response peaked faster, at day 5 versus 15, but was weaker. A large majority of primary-vaccination clones showed up again after the booster (approximately 96% CD4, around 90% CD8).

This TCR was sampled from a young man who received the YFV17D yellow fever vaccine. Sequencing used PBMCs, obtained around 5 days after the first yellow fever vaccination. The chain joins TRBV5-1 to TRBJ2-2; D ambiguous. The chain's CDR3 is CASRVILNTGELFF. As DNA, the CDR3 is TGCGCCAGCCGGGTAATTCTGAACACCGGGGAGCTGTTTTTT.